The T cell receptor (beta chain) under discussion was sequenced for a study of T cell responses to AZD1222 COVID-19 vaccine. Germline CDR1 DFQATT, CDR2 SNEGSKA (reference sequence). V shed 2 bases and J shed 4 bases, with 5 bases lying between them. The CDR3 is made up of 11 amino acids. Study-level points and caveats: Among vaccine-associated CD4 TCRs, coverage spanned spike, with dominance at 160-218 and 743-854. Of the AZD1222 recipients, only five to seven were seropositive at baseline.

Sequencing used immunoSEQ multiplex PCR; TCRdb keeps in-frame clones, though not all of them. Of about 150,000 clones listed, 85% to 95% are singletons. As to this clone: The antigen is undetermined.

This chain joins TRBV20-1 and TRBJ1-2; D ambiguous. Here the sequenced sample was peripheral blood, taken 28 days after the second AZD1222 dose. The sequence came from an adult who received the AZD1222 COVID-19 vaccine. The DNA for the CDR3 is TGCAGTGCTAGATTCGTCTATGGCTACACCTTC. Amino acids: CSARFVYGYTF.